These T cell receptor beta chains were read from a single sample in a study of blood T cell repertoires in COVID-19. TCRdb keeps only in-frame clones here, not all; method: immunoSEQ multiplex PCR. The data hold almost 250,000 clones, with around 88% observed a single time. What was sequenced was PBMCs or T cells enriched from blood (not recorded which). The receptors come from a woman aged 25 to 45 who had recovered from COVID-19. Both conserved end residues are part of each CDR3. Each record gives: V gene, clone size, CDR3 protein. For some rows the clone size is stated as once, few or many, or as a class when expanded; others skip it.

TRBV5-6 | . | CASSLDLGAYNEQFF
TRBV5-4 | . | CASSSDSGFTDTQYF
TRBV28 | once | CASNSGRGAFF
TRBV6-5 | . | CASSSGQGRHQPQHF
TRBV5-1 | . | CASSLQGDGGYTF
TRBV28 | . | CASNKSKGGFSGTEAFF
TRBV4-1 | . | CASSQDIQGLMNTEAFF
TRBV5-8 | . | CASSSRGGEAFF
TRBV15 | once | CATSRGGEPYGYTF
TRBV28 | . | CASSPSRHTYEQYF
TRBV7-9 | . | CASSVRVEETQYF
TRBV27 | . | CASSTTGGRVYEQYF
TRBV5-5 | . | CASSIAPQGDTEAFF
TRBV7-3 | . | CASSSTAGGARNEQFF
TRBV11-2 | . | CASSLDRGVAFF
TRBV12-3/TRBV12-4 | few | CASSLEAREQFF
TRBV2 | . | CASSEEGTTAYEQYF
TRBV27 | . | CASSAGTANTEAFF
TRBV4-3 | once | CASSQQGNSGNTIYF
TRBV5-1 | . | CASSRLADYNEQFF
TRBV28 | . | CASSLSGQGKRETQYF
TRBV28 | once | CASSPLAIRGPDTQYF
TRBV7-2 | once | CASRYRLAGSYEQYF